The 18 T cell receptor beta chains below were found in one sample sequenced in a study of blood T cell repertoires in COVID-19 (dated by TCRdb to 2019 to 2021). Receptor amplification or capture employed the immunoSEQ multiplex PCR assay. Here the immuneACCESS table is served through TCRdb, limited to in-frame sequences with V and J called. Missing clones are a known gap in these copies; in checked studies unresolved V genes cover under half, and the rest lacks a known reason. The sample table lists around 110,000 clones, roughly 84% of them with a count of one. The ten largest clones add up to approximately 4.1% of the sample. The sequenced sample was peripheral blood. The receptor source for this set is a human donor in a cohort sampled during active COVID-19.

The chain combines TRBV19 with TRBJ1-1, with TRBD1 identical over 9 bases. Losses at the gene ends were 4 bases for V and 4 bases for J; bases not matched to a gene: 7. CDR3 length: 15 residues. Germline CDR1 reads LNHDA; CDR2 reads SQIVND (reference sequence). CDR3 sequence (DNA): TGTGCCAGTAGTACACAGGGGGCGCGGGGCACTGAAGCTTTCTTT. Translation: CASSTQGARGTEAFF.

Remarks on this clone: At the DNA level, this CDR3 is encoded by other sequences in the same sample as well. The chain carries TRBV18 and TRBJ1-1, with 8 bases lining up with TRBD1. The trim removed 2 bases at V and 1 base at J, leaving 0 bases unmatched. In germline, CDR1 is KGHSH, CDR2 LQKENI. The CDR3 extends over 14 amino acids. This chain's CDR3 is CASSPGQGNTEAFF. The CDR3 nucleotides are TGTGCCAGCTCACCAGGACAGGGGAACACTGAAGCTTTCTTT.

The gene calls are TRBV19 and TRBJ1-2; TRBD1 agrees at 7 bases. This CDR3 is 15 amino acids long. The J segment lost 6 bases and the V segment lost 4 bases, leaving 11 bases of the junction unmatched. Looked up from germline, CDR1 is LNHDA and CDR2 is SQIVND (reference sequence). CDR3 amino acids: CASSTTGSVFDGYTF. For the CDR3, the DNA is TGTGCCAGTAGTACGACAGGGTCGGTTTTTGATGGCTACACCTTC.

This clone was found once. This rearrangement joins TRBV30 to TRBJ2-5, with D perhaps matching TRBD2 (5 bases). The CDR3 length is 13 residues. V was shortened by 3 bases and J by 7 bases, with 15 bases between the two germline ends. Germline V gene lookup returns CDR1 GTSNPN and CDR2 SVGIG (reference sequence). In nucleotides, the CDR3 is TGTGCCTGGAGACCCGGGAACCGGGGGACCCAGTACTTC. Protein product: CAWRPGNRGTQYF.

This chain uses TRBV7-2 with TRBJ2-2; 7 bases align to TRBD2. Germline lookup yields CDR1 SGHTA and CDR2 FQGNSA. V gave up 6 bases and J gave up 2 bases; unmatched junction bases: 12. This CDR3 has 17 residues. CDR3: CASRRGLPLTNTGELFF. In DNA form, the CDR3 reads TGTGCCAGCAGGAGGGGACTACCCTTAACTAACACCGGGGAGCTGTTTTTT.

The rearrangement uses TRBV7-9 and TRBJ2-1, with TRBD1 as a possible D gene (5 bases). Germline V gene lookup returns CDR1 SEHNR and CDR2 FQNEAQ (reference sequence). The CDR3 extends over 15 amino acids. Trimming cost V 1 base and J 5 bases, with 12 bases left between them. The DNA of the CDR3 is TGTGCCAGCAGCTTAGAAGGGCAGGGTAACAATGAGCAGTTCTTC. It is translated as CASSLEGQGNNEQFF.

This clone is a singleton in its sample. The chain is built from TRBV27 and TRBJ2-1; TRBD1 is a possible D gene (6 bases). V lost 6 bases and J 6 bases, leaving 21 bases between the germline ends. CDR3 length equals 16 residues. The germline CDR1 and CDR2 sequences are MNHEY and SMNVEV (reference sequence). DNA of the CDR3: TGTGCCAGCAGGAATATAGCGTACCAGGGGTTCAATGAGCAGTTCTTC. This codes for CASRNIAYQGFNEQFF.

The chain couples TRBV3-1 (or the pseudogene TRBV3-2) to TRBJ1-1; D gene ambiguous. Looked up from germline, CDR1 is LGHDT and CDR2 is YNNKEL (reference sequence). Trimming took 4 bases from V and 6 from J, leaving 12 bases between them. The CDR3 runs to 13 residues. CDR3 nucleotides: TGTGCCAGCAGCCCTTCCGCTAGACCTGAAGCTTTCTTT. This gives the protein CASSPSARPEAFF.

This chain joins TRBV6-2 or TRBV6-3 and TRBJ1-2; D is unresolved. Germline CDR1 MNHEY, CDR2 SVGEGT. CDR3 size: 14 residues. V lost 1 base and J 0 bases, leaving 6 bases between the germline ends. The CDR3 is CASSYWAANYGYTF. CDR3 in DNA: TGTGCCAGCAGTTACTGGGCAGCTAACTATGGCTACACCTTC.

The chain has TRBV7-2 and TRBJ1-5; TRBD1 might be the D (5 bases). Germline V gene sequence: CDR1 SGHTA, CDR2 FQGNSA. V gave up 5 bases and J gave up 6 bases, with 17 bases separating them. This CDR3 region has 15 residues. The CDR3 region has the DNA TGTGCCAGCAGCCCCTCGCAGGGAAACGGTCAGCCCCAGCATTTT. Translated: CASSPSQGNGQPQHF.

This chain joins TRBV7-9 and TRBJ2-5; TRBD1 is a possible D gene (6 bases). V was trimmed by 5 bases and J by 5 bases, leaving 12 bases between them. CDR3 length: 13 amino acids. Germline V lookup: CDR1 SEHNR, CDR2 FQNEAQ (reference sequence). The CDR3 nucleotides are TGTGCCAGCAGCGCAAACAGGGTGGAGACCCAGTACTTC. Encoded protein: CASSANRVETQYF.

Notes on this clone: The CDR3 carries no conserved terminal phenylalanine or tryptophan, so it likely arises from a read error. Because the CDR3's place on the DNA is in doubt, the DNA is left out and the CDR3 is given as listed by TCRdb. The rearrangement joins TRBV15 to TRBJ1-2; TRBD1 was called by the table and not checked on the DNA. The CDR3 is 10 amino acids in total, end residues counted. Germline-derived CDR1 and CDR2 are LNHNV and YYDKDF (reference sequence). The CDR3 reads CATSRAQQGG.

This chain uses TRBV4-2 with TRBJ2-1; tentative D call: TRBD1 (6 bases). CDR3 size: 16 residues. V was clipped by 3 bases and J by 8 bases, with 20 bases between them. Looked up from germline, CDR1 is LGHNA and CDR2 is YNFKEQ. This CDR3 is CASSQYGTTKGHEQFF. The CDR3 DNA is TGTGCCAGCAGCCAGTACGGGACAACCAAAGGACATGAGCAGTTCTTC.

V is TRBV5-1 and J is TRBJ1-4; D gene uncertain. Germline CDR1 is SGHRS and CDR2 is YFSETQ. This CDR3 is 13 amino acids long. Deletions cut 0 bases from V and 8 bases from J, with 8 bases between. The CDR3 here is CASSLDTWEKLFF. In DNA, the CDR3 is TGCGCCAGCAGCTTGGATACATGGGAAAAACTGTTTTTT.

The chain recombines TRBV2 with TRBJ1-5; D unclear. CDR1 is SNHLY, CDR2 FYNNEI, per germline. This CDR3 region has 14 residues. Trimming stripped 2 bases from V and 7 bases from J, with 12 bases between. CDR3 sequence (DNA): TGTGCCAGCAGTGAATGGGAGGGTCCCCAGCCCCAGCATTTT. Translated: CASSEWEGPQPQHF.

This chain links TRBV6-2 or TRBV6-3 with TRBJ2-3; 9 nucleotides match TRBD2. CDR3 length equals 19 residues. The V gene's germline CDR1 is MNHEY and CDR2 SVGEGT. V was clipped by 2 bases and J by 0 bases; unmatched bases: 12. In DNA, the CDR3 is TGTGCCAGCAGTTACCCCGGGGCTAGCGGGACGTCTAGCACAGATACGCAGTATTTT. This translates into CASSYPGASGTSSTDTQYF.

V usage is TRBV11-2 and J usage is TRBJ1-5; possibly TRBD1 for D (5 bases). V was trimmed by 1 base and J by 3 bases, leaving 10 bases between them. In germline, CDR1 is SGHAT, CDR2 FQNNGV. The CDR3 consists of 15 residues. The CDR3 loop is CASSLVPGDNQPQHF. The CDR3 DNA follows: TGTGCCAGCAGCTTAGTTCCGGGGGACAATCAGCCCCAGCATTTT.

This clone was seen a single time. V usage is TRBV24-1 and J usage is TRBJ2-3; 10 nucleotides line up with TRBD1. This CDR3 spans 16 amino acids. V was clipped by 8 bases and J by 5 bases; unmatched bases: 12. CDR1 KGHDR and CDR2 SFDVKD come from the germline V gene. The CDR3 nucleotides are TGTGCCACCAACCCCGGGGGACAGGGGCCAGGAGATACGCAGTATTTT. Translated: CATNPGGQGPGDTQYF.